These 5 T cell receptor beta chains share one sample of origin, sequenced in a study of cytomegalovirus exposure and HLA in healthy donors. Use of 60 Vbeta and 13 Jbeta primers characterized the PCR. Assay: immunoSEQ multiplex PCR; the TCRdb copy retains only in-frame clones and omits some. The table includes 140,000 or so clones, approximately 80% detected once. The sample was PBMCs. Every receptor here comes from a female donor in good health and CMV-seronegative.

V usage is TRBV6-4 and J usage is TRBJ1-1; the D gene is possibly TRBD1 (6 bases). The V gene's germline CDR1 is MRHNA and CDR2 SNTAGT. V gave up 6 bases and J gave up 1 base, with 18 bases separating them. The CDR3 consists of 16 residues. CDR3 sequence reads: CASRTDPGTPNTEAFF. CDR3 bases: TGTGCCAGCAGAACCGATCCCGGGACACCGAACACTGAAGCTTTCTTT.

The chain is built from TRBV9 and TRBJ2-1; possibly TRBD2 for D (7 bases). The V end lost 4 bases, the J end lost 4 bases, and 18 bases lay between the germline ends. The CDR3 has 16 residues. Per the germline V gene, CDR1 is SGDLS and CDR2 is YYNGEE. CDR3 region: CASSPGEGGFYNEQFF. In DNA form, the CDR3 reads TGTGCCAGCAGCCCGGGGGAGGGGGGATTTTACAATGAGCAGTTCTTC.

This clone came up once. The chain recombines TRBV10-1 with TRBJ1-1; a possible D gene is TRBD1 (5 bases). The CDR3 length is 13 residues. The V end lost 8 bases, the J end lost 3 bases, and 13 bases lay between the germline ends. Looked up from germline, CDR1 is WNHNN and CDR2 is SYGVQD (reference sequence). CDR3 coding DNA: TGCGCCAGCCCTGGGAGGGGCCACACTGAAGCTTTCTTT. Its translation: CASPGRGHTEAFF.

This sequence joins TRBV27 and TRBJ1-6, with TRBD1 matching over 8 bases. This CDR3 has 15 amino acids. Unmatched junction bases numbered 10, after V lost 7 bases and J lost 8 bases. Looked up from germline, CDR1 is MNHEY and CDR2 is SMNVEV (reference sequence). CDR3 nucleotide sequence: TGTGCCAGCAAGTCGCGGACAGGGATCGATTCACCCCTCCACTTT. Its protein is CASKSRTGIDSPLHF.

The chain uses TRBV9 and TRBJ2-1; 7 nucleotides align to TRBD2. J lost 6 bases, V lost 0 bases, and 6 bases had no gene match. The CDR3 runs to 15 residues. CDR1 SGDLS and CDR2 YYNGEE come from the germline V gene. The CDR3 DNA reads TGTGCCAGCAGCGTAGGAGGGAGGGCCTTCAATGAGCAGTTCTTC. Its translation: CASSVGGRAFNEQFF.